This passage covers 6 T cell receptor beta chains from one sample sequenced in a study of control samples from healthy donors and cancer patients. Assay used: immunoSEQ multiplex PCR; TCRdb lists only in-frame clones, some missing. The data contain around 190,000 clones, roughly nine tenths of them singletons. Sequences were obtained from blood. The receptors stem from a man aged 30-40 years in good health.

The V gene is TRBV9, the J gene TRBJ1-5, with D unclear. CDR1 and CDR2 from the germline V gene are SGDLS and YYNGEE. This CDR3 is 17 amino acids long. Trimming shortened V by 0 bases and J by 3 bases, and 16 bases separated the two germline ends. In DNA form, the CDR3 reads TGTGCCAGCAGCGTAGGGGAAGGGAACCTTCTCAATCAGCCCCAGCATTTT. Translation: CASSVGEGNLLNQPQHF.

V and J are TRBV5-1 and TRBJ2-3; no clear D gene. The germline V gene encodes CDR1 SGHRS and CDR2 YFSETQ. The CDR3 contains 13 residues. The V gene lost 4 bases and the J gene lost 2 bases, with 8 bases spanning the gap. CDR3 DNA sequence: TGCGCCAGCAGCCCGACCCCCACAGATACGCAGTATTTT. This gives the protein CASSPTPTDTQYF.

The chain combines TRBV18 with TRBJ1-5, with D maybe TRBD1 (5 bases). The germline CDR1 and CDR2 sequences are KGHSH and LQKENI. This CDR3 is 15 amino acids long. V lost 6 bases and J lost 0, with 12 bases in between. The DNA for the CDR3 is TGTGCCAGCTCGGGCGGACAACATAGCAATCAGCCCCAGCATTTT. Residues: CASSGGQHSNQPQHF. The full variable domain, completed using reference TRBV18 and TRBJ1-5, is NAGVMQNPRHLVRRRGQEARLRCSPMKGHSHVYWYRQLPEEGLKFMVYLQKENIIDESGMPKERFSAEFPKEGPSILRIQQVVRGDSAAYFCASSGGQHSNQPQHFGDGTRLSIL.

The CDR3 DNA reads as TGTGCCAGCAGCTTAAGGACAGGGATCGCCGAGCAGTACTTC. This translates into CASSLRTGIAEQYF. The V gene is TRBV5-4, the J gene TRBJ2-7; 8 positions match TRBD1. The J segment lost 6 bases and the V segment lost 2 bases, leaving 7 bases of the junction unmatched. The CDR3 length is 14 residues. Germline assignment: CDR1 SGHNT and CDR2 YYREEE (reference sequence).

J is TRBJ2-7 and V is TRBV19, with 7 bases fitting TRBD2. Germline V CDR1 and CDR2: LNHDA, SQIVND (reference sequence). V lost 2 bases and J lost 3; bases outside the gene matches: 4. The CDR3 consists of 14 residues. As DNA, the CDR3 is TGTGCCAGTAGTATATTGGCTAGCGGCTACGAGCAGTACTTC. Translated: CASSILASGYEQYF.

The V call is TRBV3-1 (or the pseudogene TRBV3-2), the J call TRBJ2-6, with D perhaps being TRBD1 or TRBD2 (5 bases each). This CDR3 comprises 18 residues. Germline V gene sequence: CDR1 LGHDT, CDR2 YNNKEL (reference sequence). V dropped 1 base and J dropped 4 bases, with 17 bases sitting between them. CDR3 residues: CASSQGGRPAGGANVLTF. CDR3 nucleotides: TGTGCCAGCAGCCAAGGGGGACGACCGGCCGGAGGGGCCAACGTCCTGACTTTC.